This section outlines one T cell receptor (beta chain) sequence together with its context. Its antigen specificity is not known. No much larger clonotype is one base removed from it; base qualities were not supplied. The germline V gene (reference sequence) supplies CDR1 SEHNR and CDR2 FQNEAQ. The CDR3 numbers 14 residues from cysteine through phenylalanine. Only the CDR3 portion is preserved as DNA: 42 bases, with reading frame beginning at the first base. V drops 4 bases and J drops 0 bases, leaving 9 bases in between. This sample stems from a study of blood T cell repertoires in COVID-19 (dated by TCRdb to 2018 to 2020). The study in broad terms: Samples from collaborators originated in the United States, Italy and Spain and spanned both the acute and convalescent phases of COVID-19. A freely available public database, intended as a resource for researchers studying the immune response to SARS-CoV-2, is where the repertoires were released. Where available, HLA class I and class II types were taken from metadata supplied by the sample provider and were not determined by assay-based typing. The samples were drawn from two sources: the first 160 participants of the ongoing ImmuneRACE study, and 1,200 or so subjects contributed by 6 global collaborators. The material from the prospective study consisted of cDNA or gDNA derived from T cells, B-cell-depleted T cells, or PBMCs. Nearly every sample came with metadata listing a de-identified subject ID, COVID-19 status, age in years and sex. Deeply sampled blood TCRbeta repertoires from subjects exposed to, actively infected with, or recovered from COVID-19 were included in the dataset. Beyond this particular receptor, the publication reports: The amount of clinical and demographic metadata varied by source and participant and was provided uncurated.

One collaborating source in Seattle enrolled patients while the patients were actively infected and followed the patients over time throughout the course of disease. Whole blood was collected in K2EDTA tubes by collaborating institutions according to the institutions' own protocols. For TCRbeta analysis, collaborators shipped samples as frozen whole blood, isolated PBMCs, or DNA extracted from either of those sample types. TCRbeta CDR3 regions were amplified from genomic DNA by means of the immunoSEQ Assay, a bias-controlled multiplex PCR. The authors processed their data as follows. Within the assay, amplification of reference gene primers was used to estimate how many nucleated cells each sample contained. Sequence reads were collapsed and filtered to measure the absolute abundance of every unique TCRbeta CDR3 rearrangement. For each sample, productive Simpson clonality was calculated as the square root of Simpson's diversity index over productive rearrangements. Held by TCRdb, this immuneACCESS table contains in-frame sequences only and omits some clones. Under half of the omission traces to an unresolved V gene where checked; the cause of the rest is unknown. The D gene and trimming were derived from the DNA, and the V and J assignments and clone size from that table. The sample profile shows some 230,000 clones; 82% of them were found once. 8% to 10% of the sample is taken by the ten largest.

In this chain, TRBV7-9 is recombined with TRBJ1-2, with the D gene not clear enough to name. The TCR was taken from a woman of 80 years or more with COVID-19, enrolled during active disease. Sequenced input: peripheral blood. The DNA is TGTGCCAGCAGCTCTCATATAGCTAACTATGGCTACACCTTC. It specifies CASSSHIANYGYTF.